Listed here are 26 T cell receptor beta chains from one sample, sequenced in a study of Japanese encephalitis immunity and Zika vaccine responses. PBMCs were CFSE-labeled and cultured for about 6 days with peptide pools at 0.75 to 1 ug/mL each. TCRdb processed the 5' RACE reads anew with MiXCR; each CDR3 protein has one entry. Of approximately 200 distinct CDR3 sequences listed, about 5% are singletons. This specimen was antigen-activated CD8+ T cells from blood, cultured, taken during a Zika inactivated vaccine study. These receptor sequences come from an adult man who received an inactivated Zika virus vaccine.

By sample fraction, this clonotype is large. This chain links TRBV4-3 with TRBJ2-2; TRBD2 is a possible D gene (6 bases). The germline gives CDR1 LGHNA, CDR2 YSLEER. The V end lost 4 bases, the J end lost 4 bases, and 22 bases lay between the germline ends. The CDR3 has 18 residues. CDR3 in DNA: TGCGCCAGCAGCCTCCTACCGGAGGTCGGGGGATCCACCGGGGAGCTGTTTTTT. Its translation is CASSLLPEVGGSTGELFF.

By share, this clonotype counts as large (0.1 to 1%). The CDR3 region is CASPRRTAVAYEQYV. In DNA, the CDR3 is TGTGCCAGTCCCCGTCGGACCGCAGTGGCCTACGAGCAGTACGTC. V usage is TRBV28 and J usage is TRBJ2-7; D remains unclear. The CDR3 spans 15 residues. Looked up from germline, CDR1 is MDHEN and CDR2 is SYDVKM. Trimming removed 9 bases at V and 2 bases at J, with 20 bases between.

Judged by abundance, this clonotype is large. The chain links TRBV4-1 to TRBJ1-5; D is undetermined. The germline CDR1 and CDR2 sequences are MGHRA and YSYEKL. The germline V and J ends were trimmed by 4 bases and 0 bases, with 7 bases remaining between them. The CDR3 totals 14 residues. In DNA, the CDR3 is TGCGCCAGCAGCCTGTATCATAGCAATCAGCCCCAGCATTTT. It yields the protein CASSLYHSNQPQHF.

By share, this clonotype ranks as large (0.1 to 1%). This chain connects TRBV4-3 to TRBJ1-2, with D unclear. V lost 5 bases and J 4 bases, leaving 11 bases between the germline ends. The CDR3 runs 13 residues. CDR1 and CDR2 (germline): LGHNA, YSLEER. Here the CDR3 reads CASSGGDTYGYTF. CDR3 DNA: TGCGCCAGCAGCGGAGGCGATACCTATGGCTACACCTTC.

This clonotype is deemed large. V usage is TRBV5-1 and J usage is TRBJ1-1; possible D gene TRBD1, 6 bases. Germline V lookup: CDR1 SGHRS, CDR2 YFSETQ. The V and J ends lost 4 bases and 0 bases respectively, with 10 bases between them. The CDR3 contains 14 residues. The CDR3 DNA reads as TGCGCCAGCAGCCTTGGGACAATGAACACTGAAGCTTTCTTT. As protein: CASSLGTMNTEAFF.

This sequence joins TRBV4-3 and TRBJ2-1; TRBD1 matches at 9 bases. Looked up from germline, CDR1 is LGHNA and CDR2 is YSLEER. The CDR3 spans 15 residues. V was pared by 3 bases and J by 8 bases, with 8 bases of the junction left unmatched. In nucleotides, the CDR3 is TGCGCCAGCAGCCATCTGGTACAGGGGGCGCATGAGCAGTTCTTC. Protein: CASSHLVQGAHEQFF.

This clonotype is medium-sized within its sample. The rearrangement joins TRBV5-8 to TRBJ2-3, with D maybe TRBD2 (5 bases). Per the germline V gene, CDR1 is SGHTS and CDR2 is YDEGEE. Trimming removed 2 bases from V and 8 bases from J, with 27 bases in between. The CDR3 runs to 18 residues. The CDR3, as DNA: TGTGCCAGCAGCTTTTTTCGGGTATCTTGGACGCGAGGAGGTACGCAGTATTTT. It is translated as CASSFFRVSWTRGGTQYF.

Relative to its sample, this clonotype is medium-sized. The chain has TRBV6-2 or TRBV6-3 and TRBJ2-7; D gene uncertain. The V gene lost 2 bases and the J gene lost 0 bases, with 8 bases spanning the gap. Per the germline V gene, CDR1 is MNHEY and CDR2 is SVGEGT. This CDR3 is 14 amino acids long. The CDR3 loop is CASSYGGRSYEQYF. Here the CDR3 DNA reads TGTGCCAGCAGTTACGGTGGCCGCTCCTACGAGCAGTACTTC.

This clonotype is labeled as medium-sized. The CDR3 loop reads CASMTSGYNEQFF. CDR3 DNA sequence: TGTGCCAGCATGACTAGTGGCTACAATGAGCAGTTCTTC. V gene TRBV27 combines with J gene TRBJ2-1, with D perhaps TRBD2 (6 bases). The germline V and J ends were trimmed by 7 bases and 3 bases, with 10 bases remaining between them. Germline CDR1 reads MNHEY; CDR2 reads SMNVEV (reference sequence). The CDR3 runs to 13 residues.

This clonotype ranks as large. V gene TRBV4-3 combines with J gene TRBJ1-2, with a possible D match to TRBD1 (5 bases). There are 17 residues in the CDR3. Deletions cut 3 bases from V and 8 bases from J, with 25 bases between. From germline, CDR1 is LGHNA and CDR2 YSLEER. As DNA, the CDR3 is TGCGCCAGCAGCCACCCCATGAGGGGCTTGGGCTCCTACGGCTACACCTTC. Translating it yields CASSHPMRGLGSYGYTF.

By proportion, this clonotype is large. The chain is built from TRBV4-3 and TRBJ1-3; no clear D. V was trimmed by 4 bases and J by 2 bases, leaving 9 bases between them. CDR3 size: 14 residues. Germline V gene sequence: CDR1 LGHNA, CDR2 YSLEER. The CDR3 DNA reads TGCGCCAGCAGCCTAATTAGGGCTGGAAACACCATATATTTT. It specifies CASSLIRAGNTIYF.

By its share, this clonotype is large. This chain uses TRBV11-3 with TRBJ1-1; no reliable D call. From germline, CDR1 is SGHNT and CDR2 YENEEA. V was shortened by 2 bases and J by 6 bases, with 10 bases between the two germline ends. The CDR3 has 13 residues. This CDR3 is CASSLRWAAEAFF. The DNA of the CDR3 is TGTGCCAGCAGCTTAAGGTGGGCAGCTGAAGCTTTCTTT.

This clonotype is judged large (0.1 to 1%). The V gene is TRBV4-3, the J gene TRBJ1-2; no clear D. V lost 1 base and J 6 bases, leaving 12 bases between the germline ends. This CDR3 has 14 residues. In germline, CDR1 is LGHNA, CDR2 YSLEER. The CDR3: CASSQGGEEDGYTF. The DNA for the CDR3 is TGCGCCAGCAGCCAAGGGGGAGAAGAGGATGGCTACACCTTC.

This clonotype is labeled large (0.1 to 1%). The chain links TRBV5-1 to TRBJ1-2; D ambiguous. V lost 4 bases and J 8 bases, leaving 9 bases between the germline ends. CDR3 length equals 11 residues. Germline V CDR1 and CDR2: SGHRS, YFSETQ. The CDR3 DNA sequence: TGCGCCAGCAGCGGGCCATCGGGCTACACCTTC. Protein product: CASSGPSGYTF. Full variable domain (remainder filled in from reference TRBV5-1 and TRBJ1-2): KAGVTQTPRYLIKTRGQQVTLSCSPISGHRSVSWYQQTPGQGLQFLFEYFSETQRNKGNFPGRFSGRQFSNSRSEMNVSTLELGDSALYLCASSGPSGYTFGSGTRLTVV.

By share, this clonotype counts as medium-sized (0.01 to 0.1%). The V call is TRBV6-2 or TRBV6-3, the J call TRBJ2-1; 7 bases are shared with TRBD1. Germline loops: CDR1 MNHEY, CDR2 SVGEGT. This CDR3 region has 17 residues. Unmatched junction bases numbered 10, after V lost 5 bases and J lost 0 bases. The CDR3 sequence is CASSGELGGRSYNEQFF. The CDR3 nucleotides read TGTGCCAGCAGTGGCGAACTAGGGGGCCGCTCCTACAATGAGCAGTTCTTC.

This clonotype counts as hyperexpanded. The CDR3 spells CASSQVEGAGELFF. The DNA for the CDR3 is TGCGCCAGCAGCCAAGTAGAAGGGGCCGGGGAGCTGTTTTTT. V gene TRBV4-3 combines with J gene TRBJ2-2, with D possibly matching TRBD1 (5 bases). CDR1 and CDR2 from the germline V gene are LGHNA and YSLEER. V lost 1 base and J 6 bases, leaving 9 bases between the germline ends. The CDR3 is made up of 14 amino acids.

This clonotype counts as hyperexpanded (1% or more). V usage is TRBV4-3 and J usage is TRBJ1-2; a weak D match, TRBD1 (5 bases). CDR1 is LGHNA and CDR2 is YSLEER in the germline V gene. The ends were cut back, 3 bases at V and 5 bases at J, with 16 bases in the middle. The CDR3 is 15 residues long. Written as DNA, the CDR3 is TGCGCCAGCAGCCAGGCCGGGACGACCGATTATGGCTACACCTTC. It encodes CASSQAGTTDYGYTF.

This clonotype is medium-sized within its sample. The chain joins TRBV4-3 to TRBJ1-1; D may be TRBD1 (6 bases). The CDR3 sequence is 12 residues long. CDR1 LGHNA and CDR2 YSLEER come from the germline V gene. V was shortened by 2 bases and J by 8 bases, with 9 bases between the two germline ends. The chain's CDR3 is CASSQIGGEAFF. CDR3 coding DNA: TGCGCCAGCAGCCAAATAGGGGGGGAAGCTTTCTTT.

Sample share makes this clonotype medium-sized. The chain links TRBV7-2 to TRBJ1-1; D ambiguous. In germline, CDR1 is SGHTA, CDR2 FQGNSA. The CDR3 extends over 13 amino acids. V gave up 4 bases and J gave up 1 base, with 7 bases separating them. The DNA of the CDR3 is TGTGCCAGCAGCTCTTTAGGGAACACTGAAGCTTTCTTT. It codes for CASSSLGNTEAFF.

By share, this clonotype ranks as large. This chain links TRBV4-3 with TRBJ2-7; 8 bases are shared with TRBD1. The germline V gene encodes CDR1 LGHNA and CDR2 YSLEER. There are 13 residues in the CDR3. V shed 2 bases and J 5 bases; nucleotides not matched to a gene: 2. The CDR3 is CASSQPGGDEQYF. In nucleotides, the CDR3 is TGCGCCAGCAGCCAACCAGGGGGCGACGAGCAGTACTTC.

By sample share, this clonotype is large. This chain joins TRBV4-3 and TRBJ2-1; D possibly corresponds to TRBD2 (6 bases). The CDR3 extends over 16 amino acids. Trimming took off 4 bases at V and 0 bases at J, with 13 bases between the two ends. Germline CDR1 is LGHNA and CDR2 is YSLEER. Written as DNA, the CDR3 is TGCGCCAGCAGCCTGACCGGGACTTCCTCCTACAATGAGCAGTTCTTC. This translates into CASSLTGTSSYNEQFF.

By share, this clonotype counts as medium-sized. The chain couples TRBV3-1 to TRBJ2-2; perhaps TRBD1 as D (6 bases). Per germline, CDR1 LGHDT and CDR2 YNNKEL (reference sequence). The CDR3 length is 16 residues. V gave up 3 bases and J gave up 3 bases, with 14 bases separating them. This CDR3 reads CASSHPSGTHTGELFF. CDR3 sequence (DNA): TGTGCCAGCAGCCACCCCTCCGGGACACACACCGGGGAGCTGTTTTTT.

By sample share, this clonotype is large (0.1 to 1%). The chain couples TRBV4-3 to TRBJ1-2; perhaps TRBD1 as D (5 bases). Germline CDR1 is LGHNA and CDR2 is YSLEER. V dropped 0 bases and J dropped 5 bases, with 10 bases sitting between them. This CDR3 has 14 amino acids. CDR3 region: CASSQDGGIYGYTF. CDR3 sequence (DNA): TGCGCCAGCAGCCAAGATGGGGGGATATATGGCTACACCTTC.

By share, this clonotype ranks as medium-sized. This sequence joins TRBV7-3 and TRBJ2-1; 9 bases fit TRBD2. CDR1 and CDR2 (germline): SGHTA, FQGTGA. V shed 5 bases and J 8 bases; nucleotides not matched to a gene: 13. The CDR3 is 16 residues long. The CDR3 loop reads CASSPLAGAKEDEQFF. CDR3 nucleotide sequence: TGTGCCAGCAGCCCTTTAGCGGGGGCGAAAGAGGATGAGCAGTTCTTC.

This clonotype is classed as large. The chain joins TRBV21-1 to TRBJ1-5. TRBV21-1 constitutes a pseudogene. The CDR3 covers 13 residues. As DNA, the CDR3 is TGTGCCTTCCTCTATTATAGCAATCAGCCCCAGCATTTT. The encoded protein is CAFLYYSNQPQHF.

This clonotype is termed medium-sized. J is TRBJ1-1 and V is TRBV4-3, with 11 bases fitting TRBD1. This CDR3 is 16 amino acids long. With V trimmed by 4 bases and J by 4 bases, 8 bases remained unmatched. Germline lookup yields CDR1 LGHNA and CDR2 YSLEER. The DNA of the CDR3 is TGCGCCAGCAGCCTCGGACAGGGGGCTATTGGCACTGAAGCTTTCTTT. Encoded protein: CASSLGQGAIGTEAFF.